This T cell receptor beta chain is drawn from a study of OX40 agonist ivuxolimab in advanced cancers. Sequencing was performed with immunoSEQ multiplex PCR; in TCRdb, only in-frame clones are kept and a portion is missing. The sample holds about 81,000 clones; around 89% are singletons and the top ten take 0.45% to 0.55%. This specimen consisted of CD4+ or CD8+ T cells sorted from blood, obtained in a trial of the OX40 agonist ivuxolimab. This TCR was recovered from an adult with an advanced solid tumor such as melanoma, head and neck, liver or kidney cancer.

CDR3 DNA: TGTGCCAGCAGCCAAGATATACGATCTAGCACAGATACGCAGTATTTT. Its translation is CASSQDIRSSTDTQYF. The V and J genes are TRBV14 and TRBJ2-3; D is unresolved. V lost 0 bases and J 0 bases, leaving 10 bases between the germline ends. The CDR3 has 16 residues. From germline, CDR1 is SGHDN and CDR2 FVKESK.